A selection of T cell receptor beta chains follows, all from one sample in a study of tumor and adjacent non-tumor tissue in lung cancer. TCRdb recomputed calls from the multiplex PCR reads with MiXCR, one row per CDR3 protein. The sample holds over 100,000 distinct CDR3 sequences, under 65% seen once. Sequencing input: distant non-tumor lung tissue. The receptor source for this set is a man aged 55 to 69 with non-small cell lung cancer. Both conserved end residues are part of each CDR3. The D gene is left open where the match is weak. Rows may omit the clone size; those that give it use once, few, many or a size class.

J gene	clone size	V gene	D gene	CDR3 protein	CDR3 DNA
TRBJ2-1	once	TRBV28	TRBD2	CASTPTSGSFSEEFF	TGTGCCAGCACCCCGACTAGCGGGAGCTTTAGTGAGGAGTTCTTC
TRBJ1-2	NA	TRBV6-2/TRBV6-3	NA	CACNYGTPAGYTF	TGTGCCTGCAATTACGGGACACCGGCGGGCTACACCTTC
TRBJ2-1	many	TRBV5-4	TRBD2	CASSLARGGNNEQFF	TGTGCCAGCAGCTTGGCGCGGGGGGGGAACAATGAGCAGTTCTTC
TRBJ2-3	NA	TRBV12-3/TRBV12-4	NA	CTSSSRKGATDTQYF	TGTACCAGCAGTTCCCGTAAGGGAGCCACAGATACGCAGTATTTT
TRBJ1-5	NA	TRBV20-1	NA	CSARDGRFSDQPQHF	TGCAGTGCTAGAGATGGGAGATTTAGCGATCAGCCCCAGCATTTT
TRBJ2-7	NA	TRBV11-3	NA	CTSSLGRQYEQYF	TGTACCAGCAGCTTGGGCAGGCAATACGAGCAGTACTTC
TRBJ2-5	NA	TRBV11-2	NA	CASSLVPPGGETRYF	TGTGCCAGCAGCTTAGTCCCCCCAGGAGGAGAGACTCGGTACTTT
TRBJ2-3	NA	TRBV2	TRBD2	CASTASGRVSDTQYF	TGTGCCAGCACAGCTAGCGGGAGGGTGTCAGATACGCAGTATTTT
TRBJ2-1	NA	TRBV7-8	NA	CTSSLTPRSSYNEQFF	TGTACCAGTAGTTTAACGCCTCGAAGCTCCTACAATGAGCAGTTCTTC
TRBJ2-1	NA	TRBV5-1	TRBD1	CVSSPGTAIHNEQFF	TGCGTCAGCAGTCCCGGGACAGCTATTCACAATGAGCAGTTCTTC
TRBJ2-1	few	TRBV18	TRBD1	CASSPPATGSGEQFF	TGTGCCAGCTCACCACCCGCGACAGGGTCTGGTGAGCAGTTCTTC
TRBJ2-7	many	TRBV5-5	NA	CASSRDPVVPYEQYF	TGTGCCAGCAGTCGTGACCCCGTGGTTCCCTACGAGCAGTACTTC
TRBJ2-1	NA	TRBV4-2	TRBD2	CVSSQDVAGGHNEQFF	TGTGTCAGCAGCCAAGATGTGGCGGGGGGGCACAATGAGCAGTTCTTC
TRBJ2-1	NA	TRBV29-1	NA	CSLWESNEQFF	TGCAGCCTTTGGGAAAGCAATGAGCAGTTCTTC
TRBJ2-3	many	TRBV6-2/TRBV6-3	NA	CASSSARNTQYF	TGTGCCAGCAGTTCAGCCAGAAATACGCAGTATTTT
TRBJ2-1	NA	TRBV4-2	NA	CASSWRGSYNERFF	TGTGCCAGCAGCTGGCGGGGCTCCTACAATGAGCGGTTCTTC
TRBJ1-6	once	TRBV6-1	NA	CVGSKAFGPANNSPLHF	TGTGTCGGCAGTAAGGCTTTCGGACCAGCCAATAATTCACCCCTCCACTTT
TRBJ2-1	NA	TRBV11-2	NA	CASSTGTPNEQFF	TGTGCCAGCAGCACGGGGACACCGAATGAGCAGTTCTTC
TRBJ1-2	NA	TRBV7-9	NA	CASNTGGQWYDYTF	TGTGCCAGCAACACTGGAGGTCAGTGGTATGACTACACCTTC
TRBJ1-6	NA	TRBV6-1	TRBD1	CANSEDGTGSALLHF	TGTGCCAACAGTGAAGATGGGACAGGCAGCGCACTCCTCCACTTT
TRBJ2-7	NA	TRBV11-2	NA	CASSPIGRLSNEQYF	TGTGCCAGTAGCCCCATAGGGAGATTGTCCAACGAGCAGTACTTC
TRBJ2-1	NA	TRBV29-1	NA	CGVEGKHSPYNEQSF	TGCGGCGTTGAAGGTAAACACAGCCCCTACAATGAGCAGTCCTTC
TRBJ2-1	NA	TRBV19	TRBD2	CASSKVAGGRQKDEQFF	TGTGCCAGTAGTAAAGTAGCGGGAGGACGCCAAAAGGATGAGCAGTTCTTC